These T cell receptor beta chains were read from a single sample in a study of CD8 T cells in ankylosing spondylitis. TCRdb independently ran MiXCR on the 5' RACE reads; one entry per CDR3 protein. Here the sample spans about 510,000 distinct CDR3 sequences, approximately 5.3% being singletons. The sample consisted of blood, either unsorted or a sorted T cell fraction (not recorded which). Every receptor here comes from a male donor with ankylosing spondylitis. Each CDR3 is given with its conserved first and last residue. A D gene is named only where the DNA matches it firmly. Size is omitted from some rows. Given values are once, few, many or a class for expanded clones.

abundance	d_gene	v_gene	len	j_gene	CDR3aa	CDR3nt
few	TRBD1	TRBV29-1	15	TRBJ2-7	CSVDRGQGGSYEQYF	TGCAGCGTTGACAGGGGACAGGGTGGTTCCTACGAGCAGTACTTC
NA	NA	TRBV24-1	15	TRBJ2-3	CATSDHHGVPDTQYF	TGTGCCACCAGTGACCACCATGGGGTCCCAGATACGCAGTATTTT
many	NA	TRBV7-3	13	TRBJ2-5	CASSGRAQETQYF	TGTGCCAGCAGCGGCCGGGCCCAAGAGACCCAGTACTTC
few	NA	TRBV5-1	13	TRBJ2-7	CASSLSPDYEQYF	TGCGCCAGCAGCTTGAGCCCGGACTACGAGCAGTACTTC
few	NA	TRBV7-2	15	TRBJ1-5	CASSLPAFSNQPQHF	TGTGCCAGCAGCCTTCCCGCTTTTAGCAATCAGCCCCAGCATTTT
many	NA	TRBV5-1	16	TRBJ1-6	CASSLDPGSRHSPLHF	TGCGCCAGCAGCTTGGATCCAGGGTCTCGTCATTCACCCCTCCACTTT
few	TRBD2	TRBV28	20	TRBJ2-1	CASSLWLGLAGRLNANEQFF	TGTGCCAGCAGTTTATGGTTGGGACTAGCGGGCCGCCTCAATGCCAATGAGCAGTTCTTC
NA	TRBD1	TRBV27	14	TRBJ2-7	CASSPGQAPYEQYF	TGTGCCAGCAGCCCTGGACAGGCCCCTTACGAGCAGTACTTC
many	NA	TRBV6-2/TRBV6-3	12	TRBJ1-2	CASSYSPVGYTF	TGTGCCAGCAGTTACTCCCCGGTTGGCTACACCTTC
many	TRBD2	TRBV29-1	13	TRBJ2-3	CSVEISGSDTQYF	TGCAGCGTTGAAATAAGCGGGAGTGATACGCAGTATTTT
many	NA	TRBV7-2	14	TRBJ1-4	CASSLPDSNEKLFF	TGTGCCAGCAGCTTACCGGACAGTAATGAAAAACTGTTTTTT
many	TRBD1	TRBV2	13	TRBJ2-7	CASGGQGWYEQYF	TGTGCCAGCGGAGGACAGGGGTGGTACGAGCAGTACTTC
many	NA	TRBV6-1	15	TRBJ1-1	CASTYSRAYNTEAFF	TGTGCCAGCACCTATTCGCGGGCATACAACACTGAAGCTTTCTTT
many	NA	TRBV7-2	14	TRBJ1-2	CASSAQFSNYGYTF	TGTGCCAGCAGCGCCCAATTCTCTAACTATGGCTACACCTTC
many	TRBD1	TRBV27	15	TRBJ1-6	CASSTRDRFTSPLHF	TGTGCCAGCAGTACCCGGGACAGGTTCACTTCACCCCTCCACTTT
NA	NA	TRBV4-2	17	TRBJ1-4	CASSQVLPGALNEKLFF	TGTGCCAGCAGCCAAGTTCTTCCGGGGGCTCTCAATGAAAAACTGTTTTTT
many	TRBD1	TRBV6-2/TRBV6-3	15	TRBJ2-7	CASSYVGQGAYEQYF	TGTGCCAGCAGTTACGTGGGACAGGGGGCATACGAGCAGTACTTC
few	NA	TRBV6-5	13	TRBJ2-5	CASSYVDRETQYF	TGTGCCAGCAGTTACGTAGATCGGGAGACCCAGTACTTC
NA	TRBD2	TRBV6-5	15	TRBJ2-3	CASSSGLAGGPRWNF	TGTGCCAGCAGTTCGGGACTAGCGGGAGGGCCCCGTTGGAATTTT
many	NA	TRBV20-1	13	TRBJ1-1	CSARDRPDMLAFF	TGCAGTGCTAGAGATCGCCCCGACATGTTAGCTTTCTTT
NA	NA	TRBV27	16	TRBJ2-4	CASRTTDPRAKNIQYF	TGTGCCAGCAGGACCACCGACCCTAGAGCCAAAAACATTCAGTACTTC
many	NA	TRBV20-1	14	TRBJ1-1	CSARVAGRNTEAFF	TGCAGTGCTAGGGTGGCAGGGAGGAACACTGAAGCTTTCTTT
few	TRBD2	TRBV5-1	16	TRBJ2-3	CASSNNGLAYTDTQYF	TGCGCCAGCAGCAATAACGGACTAGCGTACACAGATACGCAGTATTTT
many	NA	TRBV5-6	14	TRBJ2-3	CASSLDPFTDTQYF	TGTGCCAGCAGCTTGGATCCCTTCACAGATACGCAGTATTTT
many	TRBD1	TRBV29-1	14	TRBJ2-3	CSVAGQGSTDTQYF	TGCAGCGTTGCTGGACAGGGGAGCACAGATACGCAGTATTTT
NA	TRBD2	TRBV30	15	TRBJ2-7	CAWSPDSSGSYEQYF	TGTGCCTGGAGCCCCGATTCTAGCGGGAGTTACGAGCAGTACTTC
many	NA	TRBV20-1	14	TRBJ1-1	CSASLFRENTEAFF	TGCAGTGCTAGTCTATTTCGAGAGAACACTGAAGCTTTCTTT
many	TRBD1	TRBV5-6	15	TRBJ2-7	CASSLTGQGEHEQYF	TGTGCCAGCAGCTTGACGGGACAGGGTGAGCACGAGCAGTACTTC
many	TRBD2	TRBV5-1	16	TRBJ2-1	CASSWGLVGSYNEQFF	TGCGCCAGCAGCTGGGGACTAGTTGGCTCCTACAATGAGCAGTTCTTC
many	TRBD2	TRBV4-2	20	TRBJ2-1	CASSLKIPDRLAGVYNEQFF	TGTGCCAGCAGCCTAAAGATCCCCGACAGACTAGCGGGGGTCTACAATGAGCAGTTCTTC
many	NA	TRBV7-3	13	TRBJ2-5	CASSLTYLETQYF	TGTGCCAGCAGCTTAACGTACCTGGAGACCCAGTACTTC
many	NA	TRBV12-3/TRBV12-4	13	TRBJ2-1	CASSLRAYNEQFF	TGTGCCAGCAGTTTACGAGCCTACAATGAGCAGTTCTTC
few	NA	TRBV4-2	18	TRBJ2-1	CASSQDFPPSSGYNEQFF	TGTGCCAGCAGCCAAGATTTTCCCCCGTCGAGCGGCTACAATGAGCAGTTCTTC
NA	NA	TRBV4-2	14	TRBJ2-7	CASSQRTGLGEQYF	TGTGCCAGCAGCCAGCGGACGGGTTTGGGCGAGCAGTACTTC
many	TRBD2	TRBV7-2	15	TRBJ2-4	CASSLSGGSKNIQYF	TGTGCCAGCAGCTTGAGCGGGGGCAGCAAAAACATTCAGTACTTC
many	TRBD2	TRBV18	15	TRBJ2-1	CASSPSASGWYEQFF	TGTGCCAGTTCACCATCGGCTAGCGGGTGGTATGAGCAGTTCTTC
few	TRBD1	TRBV5-1	16	TRBJ2-3	CASSPRGQGGTDTQYF	TGCGCCAGCAGCCCCCGGGGACAGGGGGGCACAGATACGCAGTATTTT
many	NA	TRBV20-1	15	TRBJ1-1	CSAPEGVILNTEAFF	TGCAGTGCTCCCGAGGGTGTCATATTGAACACTGAAGCTTTCTTT
many	NA	TRBV2	14	TRBJ2-7	CAWGGGESSYEQYF	TGTGCCTGGGGAGGGGGCGAAAGCTCCTACGAGCAGTACTTC
NA	NA	TRBV7-2	12	TRBJ2-5	CAGSSPGETQYF	TGTGCCGGCAGCTCCCCCGGGGAGACCCAGTACTTC
many	TRBD2	TRBV5-1	14	TRBJ2-5	CASSPGLAWETQYF	TGCGCCAGCAGCCCGGGACTAGCGTGGGAGACCCAGTACTTC